This T cell receptor (beta chain) comes out of a study of T cell responses to AZD1222 COVID-19 vaccine. Produced via immunoSEQ multiplex PCR; TCRdb's table is partial and in-frame only. The sample yields some 66,000 clones, roughly 87% seen once. Regarding the study as a whole: Reportedly, nearly half of unique spike TCRs recognized epitopes outside B.1.351/B.1.1.7 mutations. Distributed over spike, vaccine-associated CD4 TCRs predominated at 160-218 and 743-854. Donors were largely white British and mainly female; clonal diversity was possibly underestimated.

About this clone: Its antigen is not known.

The CDR3 spans 14 residues. V lost 1 base, J lost 4 bases, and 11 bases lay in between. Germline lookup yields CDR1 SGHRS and CDR2 YFSETQ. This material consisted of peripheral blood, taken on day 0 of AZD1222 vaccination. The source is an adult in good health. The rearrangement uses TRBV5-1 and TRBJ1-1; weak D call: TRBD1 (5 bases). In DNA form, the CDR3 reads TGCGCCAGCAGCTTGACAGGCGGGGTCACTGAAGCTTTCTTT. Its protein product is CASSLTGGVTEAFF.